These 6 T cell receptor beta chains share one sample of origin, sequenced in a study of blood T cell repertoires in COVID-19. Using immunoSEQ multiplex PCR, the repertoire was profiled, and TCRdb retains in-frame clones only, with some absent. Here the sample spans tens of thousands of clones, around 85% being singletons. Sequencing used peripheral blood. These receptors came from a man older than 75 with acute or convalescent COVID-19.

The J gene is TRBJ2-2, the V gene TRBV27; 8 positions agree with TRBD1. CDR1 is MNHEY and CDR2 is SMNVEV in the germline V gene (reference sequence). The CDR3 consists of 17 residues. With 3 bases clipped from V and 4 bases from J, the junction kept 10 bases outside the gene matches. CDR3 in amino acids: CASSFSGDRHPTGELFF. The CDR3 DNA is TGTGCCAGCAGTTTCTCTGGGGACAGGCACCCCACCGGGGAGCTGTTTTTT.

The chain couples TRBV6-5 to TRBJ2-2; D is possibly TRBD2 (5 bases). Germline-derived CDR1 and CDR2 are MNHEY and SVGAGI. CDR3 length equals 13 residues. V was shortened by 11 bases and J by 6 bases, with 16 bases between the two germline ends. CDR3 DNA sequence: TGTGCCTCACGGGAAATCGTGGCCGGGGAGCTGTTTTTT. Translating gives CASREIVAGELFF.

The V gene is TRBV6-1, the J gene TRBJ2-5; 7 bases align to TRBD1. The ends lost 4 bases at V and 4 bases at J; junction bases unmatched: 12. CDR3 length: 16 residues. Germline V CDR1 and CDR2: MNHNS, SASEGT. The CDR3 DNA is TGTGCCAGCAGTGCCCGGACAGGCCCCGGGGCAGAGACCCAGTACTTC. This gives the protein CASSARTGPGAETQYF.

V and J are TRBV27 and TRBJ2-2; TRBD1 might be the D (6 bases). The CDR3 spans 14 residues. V was pared by 7 bases and J by 3 bases, with 12 bases between. Germline V CDR1 and CDR2: MNHEY, SMNVEV (reference sequence). CDR3 protein: CASTPTGYTGELFF. The CDR3 coding sequence is TGTGCCAGCACCCCTACAGGGTACACCGGGGAGCTGTTTTTT.

This clone has just a few counts. The chain combines TRBV21-1 with TRBJ2-4; the table's D call, TRBD2, has no DNA check behind it. TRBV21-1 is listed as a pseudogene. The CDR3 consists of 20 residues. The CDR3 spells CASSKSGGKGDYRDKNIQYF. CDR3 nucleotide sequence: TGTGCCAGCAGCAAAAGCGGAGGGAAAGGTGATTATCGGGACAAAAACATTCAGTACTTC.

This clone was seen a single time. V and J are TRBV5-1 and TRBJ2-5; 8 nucleotides line up with TRBD2. V gave up 3 bases and J gave up 1 base; unmatched junction bases: 2. CDR1 and CDR2 from the germline V gene are SGHRS and YFSETQ. The CDR3 is 14 residues long. The CDR3 DNA reads TGCGCCAGCAGCTCCGGGAGGGGCCAAGAGACCCAGTACTTC. Protein sequence: CASSSGRGQETQYF.